This record covers a single T cell receptor beta chain. What this receptor recognizes is not known. Nothing much larger sits one base from this clone, and base qualities are not available. This specimen's treatment or condition label, per the study, means: roughly 11-day PBMC culture with coronavirus spike peptide pools or control peptides (ViraFEST assay). CD4+ T cells from unexposed donors were collected before the COVID-19 pandemic (2011-2018). The ViraFEST assay, used in the study, expanded antigen-specific T cells with peptide pools and then identified the expanded clonotypes through TCR sequencing. Approximately 1.8 million PBMCs per well were cultured in IMDM with approximately 5.2% human AB serum and about 9.2 IU/ml IL-2, plus 10 ug/ml peptide pools. Half of the culture medium was replaced with fresh IL-2-containing medium on days 3 and 7. Once the cells had been in culture for around 10 days, the EasySep CD4+ T cell isolation kit was used to isolate CD4+ T cells by negative selection. As cell number allowed, CD4+ T cells from unexposed donors were tested for reactivity to SARS-CoV-2 S and N and to four common cold coronavirus spike pools. Ficoll-Paque Plus gradient centrifugation was used to isolate PBMCs from whole blood, and the isolated PBMCs were then either used fresh or cryopreserved at -140C. Triplicate wells were generally used for each culture condition. The leukapheresis product for the unexposed donors was obtained through commercial purchase.

The sample is drawn from a study of vaccination and CD4 T cells after COVID-19 (dated by TCRdb to 2022 to 2024). About the investigation overall: In the convalescent cohort there were six males and four females, among whom were two Hispanic individuals, seven Caucasians, two Asians and one multiracial person. Overlapping spike peptide pools from SARS-CoV-2 and from the common cold coronaviruses HCoV-NL63, HCoV-OC43 and HCoV-229E were used as culture stimuli. In an earlier paper using these donors, memory CD4+ T cell crossreactivity between SARS-CoV-2 and common cold coronavirus spike proteins was assessed at the TCR clonotype level. Control cultures received a CEFX viral epitope pool as the positive control, an HIV-1 Nef peptide pool as the negative control, or no peptide. Post-vaccine blood samples were collected a median of 72 days after the second vaccine dose, ranging from about 13 to 241 days. In under 13 COVID-19 convalescent patients and a handful of infection-naive healthy vaccine recipients, researchers compared the spike-specific CD4+ TCR repertoire from before mRNA vaccination with the repertoire from after. Post-COVID blood samples from convalescent patients were collected a median of approximately 100 days after diagnosis, with a range of roughly 35 to 170 days. Two doses of either the Pfizer-BioNTech BNT162b2 vaccine (n=8) or the Moderna mRNA-1273 vaccine (n=2) were administered to participants.

Libraries were built with PCR. DNA from cultured CD4+ T cells was subjected to TCR sequencing with the Oncomine TCR Beta short-read assay at the Johns Hopkins FTIC core. Genomic DNA was extracted from the cultured CD4+ T cells with the QIAamp micro DNA kit. Oncomine TCR Beta libraries from cultured CD4+ T cells were pooled using unique dual indexes and sequenced on an Illumina iSeq 100. The source study handled its data this way. Non-productive sequences were removed, and CDR3s not starting with C, not ending with F or W, or shorter than 7 amino acids were discarded. Antigen-specific clonotypes were identified with the MANAFEST web application by comparing peptide-stimulated wells with reference and other culture wells. Positive clones required FDR below 0.05, an odds ratio above 5, and productive frequency above 0.1% in at least two of three replicate wells. A clonotype was classed as cross-reactive if the clonotype showed significant expansion both in SARS-CoV-2 spike wells and in at least one common cold coronavirus spike condition. Similarity between CDR3 sequences was evaluated in R version 3.6.1 using Levenshtein distances (stringdist) and unrooted phylogenetic trees (ape). The public reads were quality trimmed at Q25 with fastp and then assembled into clones with MiXCR by TCRdb, keeping productive beta chains. Records with the same CDR3 protein are collapsed into one entry carrying the most frequent genes and DNA. These V and J calls originate from TCRdb's pipeline instead of the authors' own analysis. Here the sample has fewer than 8,500 distinct CDR3 sequences; roughly 36% occur a single time. The ten largest clones add up to 20% of the sample.

Broad study findings and their caveats: Of the vaccine-specific clones found in convalescent patients, nearly all (304 of 307) were mono-reactive for SARS-CoV-2 spike instead of being cross-reactive with common cold coronaviruses. The median number of SARS-CoV-2-reactive clonotypes rose from 21 after infection to around 40 after vaccination, but the change was not significant. In convalescent patients, a median roughly 88% of post-vaccine SARS-CoV-2-reactive clones were detected only after vaccination, suggesting vaccine-specific priming. Only a relatively small number of convalescent patients were included in the study, and early timepoints following natural infection were not analyzed.

For this chain, trimming is 3 bases at the V end and 0 bases at the J end, and the number of junction bases without a gene match is 6. Per the germline V gene, SGHVS is the CDR1 and FNYEAQ is the CDR2. Counted from cysteine to phenylalanine, this CDR3 has 18 amino acids. The sequence is cut down to CDR3 DNA, 54 bases in frame from base 1. This receptor was identified in a human donor in good health. This sequence uses TRBV7-6 and TRBJ2-3; 13 middle bases align to TRBD2. Sequencing was performed on CD4+ T cells from blood, cultured in vitro. The sequence in DNA is TGTGCCAGCAGCTTTACAAGGACTAGCGGGAGAAGCACAGATACGCAGTATTTT. This is translated as CASSFTRTSGRSTDTQYF.